What follows are 24 T cell receptor beta chains derived from one specimen sequenced in a study of T cell changes during pregnancy in multiple sclerosis. Measured with immunoSEQ multiplex PCR; TCRdb has only the in-frame clones, and not every one. The sample has around 30,000 clones, under 95% seen once; the top ten hold about 6.3%. The sample in question was CD8+ T cells from peripheral blood mononuclear cells, obtained before pregnancy. The source is a female donor with multiple sclerosis, enrolled in a pregnancy study.

The chain links TRBV15 to TRBJ2-2; tentatively, D is TRBD2 (6 bases). Germline V gives CDR1 LNHNV, CDR2 YYDKDF (reference sequence). This CDR3 has 16 residues. V was clipped by 0 bases and J by 5 bases, with 13 bases between them. CDR3 in DNA: TGTGCCACCAGCAGAGAGGAGGGAGGCCATACCGGGGAGCTGTTTTTT. Protein sequence: CATSREEGGHTGELFF.

J is TRBJ1-3 and V is TRBV29-1, with D perhaps matching TRBD1 (6 bases). The CDR3 runs 14 residues. V was trimmed by 6 bases and J by 0 bases, leaving 12 bases between them. Germline loops: CDR1 SQVTM, CDR2 ANQGSEA. CDR3 sequence: CSVEDSDSGNTIYF. The CDR3 DNA follows: TGCAGCGTGGAGGACAGTGACTCTGGAAACACCATATATTTT. Combining the CDR3 with reference TRBV29-1 and TRBJ1-3 gives the whole variable domain SAVISQKPSRDICQRGTSLTIQCQVDSQVTMMFWYRQQPGQSLTLIATANQGSEATYESGFVIDKFPISRPNLTFSTLTVSNMSPEDSSIYLCSVEDSDSGNTIYFGEGSWLTVV.

V and J are TRBV27 and TRBJ1-1, with TRBD1 as a possible D gene (5 bases). V gave up 7 bases and J gave up 6 bases, with 15 bases separating them. Germline CDR1 and CDR2: MNHEY and SMNVEV (reference sequence). The CDR3 contains 13 residues. The CDR3, as DNA: TGTGCCAGCACGACCGGGAGGGGTGCTGAAGCTTTCTTT. Protein product: CASTTGRGAEAFF.

V gene TRBV19 combines with J gene TRBJ2-5, with a possible D match to TRBD1 (6 bases). This CDR3 has 14 residues. V was trimmed by 7 bases and J by 1 base, leaving 13 bases between them. Germline assignment: CDR1 LNHDA and CDR2 SQIVND (reference sequence). As DNA, the CDR3 is TGTGCCAGTAAATTTCGGGACACCCAAGAGACCCAGTACTTC. Encoded protein: CASKFRDTQETQYF. Combining the CDR3 with reference TRBV19 and TRBJ2-5 gives the whole variable domain DGGITQSPKYLFRKEGQNVTLSCEQNLNHDAMYWYRQDPGQGLRLIYYSQIVNDFQKGDIAEGYSVSREKKESFPLTVTSAQKNPTAFYLCASKFRDTQETQYFGPGTRLLVL.

V and J are TRBV21-1 and TRBJ1-2; the table's D call TRBD1 went unverified against the DNA. TRBV21-1 is recorded as a pseudogene. The CDR3 spans 14 residues. CDR3 nucleotides: TGTGCCAGCTCGAGACAGAGAAGTAACTATGGCTACACCTTC. This gives the protein CASSRQRSNYGYTF.

The genes are TRBV2 and TRBJ2-7; D remains ambiguous. Germline V gives CDR1 SNHLY, CDR2 FYNNEI. V gave up 3 bases and J gave up 6 bases, with 6 bases separating them. This CDR3 is 11 amino acids long. CDR3 protein: CASSDFVEQYF. The CDR3 region has the DNA TGTGCCAGCAGTGACTTTGTCGAGCAGTACTTC.

V gene TRBV28 combines with J gene TRBJ1-1; D might be TRBD1 (5 bases). This CDR3 is 17 amino acids long. CDR1 and CDR2 (germline): MDHEN, SYDVKM. V dropped 0 bases and J dropped 1 base, with 15 bases sitting between them. This CDR3 reads CASSLWGTGVRNTEAFF. DNA of the CDR3: TGTGCCAGCAGTTTATGGGGAACGGGGGTTAGGAACACTGAAGCTTTCTTT.

The V call is TRBV4-1, the J call TRBJ2-7, with a tentative D call TRBD1 (5 bases). CDR1 MGHRA and CDR2 YSYEKL come from the germline V gene. V was shortened by 3 bases and J by 0 bases, with 15 bases between the two germline ends. The CDR3 spans 16 residues. The CDR3 DNA reads as TGCGCCAGCAGCCACAGAACAGGTATCGACTCCTACGAGCAGTACTTC. Its protein is CASSHRTGIDSYEQYF.

This chain links TRBV2 with TRBJ2-2; 9 bases fit TRBD2. V lost 10 bases and J lost 8; bases outside the gene matches: 11. Germline V gene lookup returns CDR1 SNHLY and CDR2 FYNNEI. The length of the CDR3 is 14 residues. CDR3 residues: CATLAGGQTGELFF. The CDR3 DNA sequence: TGTGCCACACTAGCGGGTGGTCAAACGGGGGAGCTGTTTTTT.

This rearrangement joins TRBV5-6 to TRBJ2-1; TRBD2 aligns across 7 bases. Germline V CDR1 and CDR2: SGHDT, YYEEEE. The CDR3 runs to 13 residues. V was clipped by 0 bases and J by 7 bases; unmatched bases: 1. Here the CDR3 reads CASSLGRGNEQFF. The CDR3 nucleotides read TGTGCCAGCAGCTTGGGGCGGGGGAATGAGCAGTTCTTC.

The table lists this clone with a count of one. The chain joins TRBV9 to TRBJ2-5, with a weak D call TRBD2 (6 bases). CDR1 SGDLS and CDR2 YYNGEE come from the germline V gene. V lost 0 bases and J lost 4, with 16 bases in between. The CDR3 totals 16 residues. For the CDR3, the DNA is TGTGCCAGCAGCGTAGCGAGGGAGGCAGAGGCAGAGACCCAGTACTTC. It translates to CASSVAREAEAETQYF.

The chain employs TRBV7-9 and TRBJ2-7; possibly TRBD1 for D (5 bases). The germline V and J ends were trimmed by 5 bases and 3 bases, with 8 bases remaining between them. Germline V gene sequence: CDR1 SEHNR, CDR2 FQNEAQ (reference sequence). This CDR3 comprises 12 residues. The CDR3 sequence is CASSPRDYEQYF. The CDR3 DNA reads TGTGCCAGCAGCCCCAGGGACTACGAGCAGTACTTC.

This chain connects TRBV29-1 to TRBJ2-2, with 7 positions matching TRBD2. This CDR3 comprises 15 residues. The J segment lost 2 bases and the V segment lost 1 base, leaving 4 bases of the junction unmatched. Germline assignment: CDR1 SQVTM and CDR2 ANQGSEA. The CDR3 reads CSVEVAGVNTGELFF. The CDR3 DNA reads TGCAGCGTTGAAGTTGCGGGAGTAAACACCGGGGAGCTGTTTTTT.

The chain uses TRBV7-6 and TRBJ2-7; TRBD1 aligns across 11 bases. The CDR3 contains 14 residues. Germline CDR1 is SGHVS and CDR2 is FNYEAQ. With 4 bases clipped from V and 4 bases from J, the junction kept 3 bases outside the gene matches. The CDR3 protein is CASSSGTGGYEQYF. The CDR3 region has the DNA TGTGCCAGCAGCTCCGGGACAGGGGGTTACGAGCAGTACTTC.

This chain links TRBV7-9 with TRBJ2-3; D gene uncertain. V was pared by 5 bases and J by 5 bases, with 17 bases between. The CDR3 is 15 amino acids. Germline assignment: CDR1 SEHNR and CDR2 FQNEAQ (reference sequence). CDR3: CASSTSAARRDTQYF. DNA for the CDR3: TGTGCCAGCAGCACCTCGGCCGCGAGGAGAGATACGCAGTATTTT.

The J gene is TRBJ1-2, the V gene TRBV18; 7 nucleotides line up with TRBD1. V lost 3 bases and J lost 5; bases outside the gene matches: 6. This CDR3 contains 14 residues. Germline V gene data show CDR1 as KGHSH and CDR2 as LQKENI. The CDR3 DNA follows: TGTGCCAGCTCACCCCCCCCGGGACAGTATGGCTACACCTTC. It specifies CASSPPPGQYGYTF.

V is TRBV7-9 and J is TRBJ2-7; TRBD2 matches 8 bases. With V trimmed by 5 bases and J by 3 bases, 9 bases remained unmatched. Looked up from germline, CDR1 is SEHNR and CDR2 is FQNEAQ (reference sequence). This CDR3 has 15 residues. For the CDR3, the DNA is TGTGCCAGCAGCCCCGTTAGCGGGGAAATCTACGAGCAGTACTTC. The encoded protein is CASSPVSGEIYEQYF.

Points on this clone: At the DNA level, this CDR3 is encoded by other sequences in the same sample as well. The chain is built from TRBV4-3 and TRBJ2-7; 11 nucleotides agree with TRBD2. The CDR3 has 15 amino acids. The J segment lost 0 bases and the V segment lost 4 bases, leaving 2 bases of the junction unmatched. The germline V gene has CDR1 LGHNA and CDR2 YSLEER. In DNA, the CDR3 is TGCGCCAGCAGCCGAGGGACTAGCGGCTCCTACGAGCAGTACTTC. This sequence encodes CASSRGTSGSYEQYF.

The chain combines TRBV7-9 with TRBJ2-3; D unresolved. CDR3 size: 14 residues. The germline gives CDR1 SEHNR, CDR2 FQNEAQ (reference sequence). Trimming took off 5 bases at V and 5 bases at J, with 14 bases between the two ends. The CDR3 nucleotides read TGTGCCAGCAGCCTCCCTTCAAGCTTAGATACGCAGTATTTT. This sequence encodes CASSLPSSLDTQYF.

The gene calls are TRBV4-2 and TRBJ2-2; maybe TRBD2 (6 bases). The CDR3 length is 16 residues. The germline CDR1 and CDR2 sequences are LGHNA and YNFKEQ. V lost 0 bases and J lost 4, with 12 bases in between. CDR3 DNA sequence: TGTGCCAGCAGCCAAGATTGGGGAGGCGGCACCGGGGAGCTGTTTTTT. Protein sequence: CASSQDWGGGTGELFF.

The gene calls are TRBV19 and TRBJ2-1; tentatively, D is TRBD2 (6 bases). Germline V gives CDR1 LNHDA, CDR2 SQIVND (reference sequence). Trimming removed 5 bases at V and 14 bases at J, with 16 bases between. The CDR3 is made up of 12 amino acids. The CDR3 DNA reads TGTGCCAGTAGTGGGTGGGGGGATCTTGAGTTCTTC. Amino acids: CASSGWGDLEFF.

In DNA, the CDR3 is TGTGCCACCAGCAGACACTCCGGGACAGGGTCAGATACGCAGTATTTT. Amino acids: CATSRHSGTGSDTQYF. The V gene is TRBV15, the J gene TRBJ2-3; 9 bases are a match to TRBD1. Germline V gene data show CDR1 as LNHNV and CDR2 as YYDKDF (reference sequence). V shed 2 bases and J 4 bases; nucleotides not matched to a gene: 7. The CDR3 covers 16 residues.

The chain links TRBV23-1 to TRBJ2-2, with D possibly being TRBD2 (5 bases). TRBV23-1 qualifies as an ORF whose function is uncertain. Trimming pared 3 bases from V and 0 bases from J, leaving 14 bases between. This CDR3 is built from 17 residues. The CDR3 DNA reads as TGCGCCAGCAGTCACATGGGCGGGCAGGCGAACACCGGGGAGCTGTTTTTT. It translates to CASSHMGGQANTGELFF.

This clone was recorded once. The chain recombines TRBV27 with TRBJ2-7, with 8 bases aligning to TRBD1. Trimming cost V 5 bases and J 6 bases; bases outside gene matches: 12. CDR3 length equals 15 residues. Looked up from germline, CDR1 is MNHEY and CDR2 is SMNVEV (reference sequence). The CDR3 nucleotides read TGTGCCAGCAGTACATCCGGGACAGGACAGCGCGAGCAGTACTTC. It encodes CASSTSGTGQREQYF.